One sample yielded the 27 T cell receptor beta chains listed below, sequenced in a study of shared T cell receptors in the human thymus (dated by TCRdb to the early 2020s). Libraries were constructed by the immunoSEQ multiplex PCR assay. TCRdb mirrors the immuneACCESS table, restricted to in-frame sequences. Some clones are absent from its copies; in checked studies, under half trace to an unresolved V gene, and the reason for the others is unknown. Counted in this sample were 600,000 or so clones; more than 75% of them appeared once. The ten biggest clones cover 0.0094% of the sample. The same sample was also used in a study of human thymus T cells.

What was sequenced was thymocytes. The receptors come from a boy under two years old with a congenital heart defect. Donor details come from another sample of the same person, matched by shared clones.

The rearrangement uses TRBV29-1 and TRBJ1-1; no clear D. The CDR3 spans 9 residues. Germline V gene lookup returns CDR1 SQVTM and CDR2 ANQGSEA. The V end was cut by 5 bases, the J end by 11 bases, with 9 bases between. CDR3 in DNA: TGCAGCGTTCGGGAAGAGGCTTTCTTT. It specifies CSVREEAFF.

The chain joins TRBV2 to TRBJ2-7; the match to TRBD1 covers 8 bases. The CDR3 is 14 amino acids. Germline CDR1 SNHLY, CDR2 FYNNEI. V was clipped by 11 bases and J by 0 bases; unmatched bases: 9. The CDR3 region is CAGTGQGSSYEQYF. For the CDR3, the DNA is TGTGCCGGTACAGGACAGGGTAGCTCCTACGAGCAGTACTTC. Variable domain in full (rest from reference TRBV2 and TRBJ2-7): EPEVTQTPSHQVTQMGQEVILRCVPISNHLYFYWYRQILGQKVEFLVSFYNNEISEKSEIFDDQFSVERPDGSNFTLKIRSTKLEDSAMYFCAGTGQGSSYEQYFGPGTRLTVT.

This chain uses TRBV19 with TRBJ2-1; 9 bases line up with TRBD2. Trimming cost V 3 bases and J 8 bases; bases outside gene matches: 5. Germline CDR1 is LNHDA and CDR2 is SQIVND (reference sequence). The CDR3 has 14 amino acids. CDR3 DNA: TGTGCCAGTAGTATTAGCGGGAGTCTTCATGAGCAGTTCTTC. It yields the protein CASSISGSLHEQFF.

The rearrangement joins TRBV5-1 to TRBJ2-5; 8 bases are a match to TRBD2. Trimming at V came to 1 base and at J to 4 bases, leaving 3 bases not matched to a gene. CDR1 is SGHRS and CDR2 is YFSETQ in the germline V gene. This CDR3 has 14 amino acids. Written as DNA, the CDR3 is TGCGCCAGCAGCTTGTCGGGGACTAGAGAGACCCAGTACTTC. Protein sequence: CASSLSGTRETQYF. Based on the CDR3 plus reference TRBV5-1 and TRBJ2-5, the full variable domain is KAGVTQTPRYLIKTRGQQVTLSCSPISGHRSVSWYQQTPGQGLQFLFEYFSETQRNKGNFPGRFSGRQFSNSRSEMNVSTLELGDSALYLCASSLSGTRETQYFGPGTRLLVL.

The CDR3 bases are TGTGCCACCAGCCTACTACGGACGGCTAGCGGAAGTCTTAGCACAGATACGCAGTATTTT. It is translated as CATSLLRTASGSLSTDTQYF. V and J are TRBV15 and TRBJ2-3, with TRBD2 identical over 7 bases. The V and J ends lost 5 bases and 0 bases, in that order; junction bases with no gene match: 20. In germline, CDR1 is LNHNV, CDR2 YYDKDF (reference sequence). This CDR3 comprises 20 residues.

V is TRBV6-1 and J is TRBJ1-4, with unresolved D. The CDR3 contains 10 residues. The germline gives CDR1 MNHNS, CDR2 SASEGT. Trimming stripped 9 bases from V and 6 bases from J, with 5 bases between. CDR3 residues: CASKYEKLFF. The CDR3 DNA reads as TGTGCCAGTAAATATGAAAAACTGTTTTTT.

The genes are TRBV5-1 and TRBJ2-7; the D gene is possibly TRBD2 (5 bases). Trimming left V 5 bases short and J 6 bases short, with 18 bases between. The germline gives CDR1 SGHRS, CDR2 YFSETQ. The CDR3 runs 14 residues. CDR3 amino acids: CASSLEASSLEQYF. CDR3 DNA sequence: TGCGCCAGCAGTCTGGAGGCTAGCTCCCTCGAGCAGTACTTC. The variable domain in full, with the rest retrieved from reference TRBV5-1 and TRBJ2-7, is KAGVTQTPRYLIKTRGQQVTLSCSPISGHRSVSWYQQTPGQGLQFLFEYFSETQRNKGNFPGRFSGRQFSNSRSEMNVSTLELGDSALYLCASSLEASSLEQYFGPGTRLTVT.

The V gene is TRBV18, the J gene TRBJ1-2; no clear D. Per germline, CDR1 KGHSH and CDR2 LQKENI. The CDR3 runs to 12 residues. V lost 5 bases and J 6 bases, leaving 10 bases between the germline ends. The CDR3 region is CASSSRLDGYTF. The CDR3 DNA is TGTGCCAGCTCATCCCGGTTGGATGGCTACACCTTC.

The chain employs TRBV7-6 and TRBJ2-2; D possibly corresponds to TRBD1 (6 bases). CDR1 and CDR2 (germline): SGHVS, FNYEAQ. With 2 bases removed from V and 0 bases from J, the gap between germline ends came to 10 bases. This CDR3 contains 16 residues. This chain's CDR3 is CASSLTRGPNTGELFF. The CDR3 region has the DNA TGTGCCAGCAGCTTAACCAGGGGTCCGAACACCGGGGAGCTGTTTTTT.

The gene calls are TRBV25-1 and TRBJ1-5, with D possibly being TRBD1 (5 bases). The CDR3 runs to 14 residues. Per the germline V gene, CDR1 is MGHDK and CDR2 is SYGVNS. The V end lost 6 bases, the J end lost 4 bases, and 13 bases lay between the germline ends. CDR3 DNA sequence: TGTGCCAGCAGCGGACGACAGCCAAATCAGCCCCAGCATTTT. Translation: CASSGRQPNQPQHF.

The chain combines TRBV4-2 with TRBJ2-7, with TRBD2 as a possible D gene (6 bases). Germline loops: CDR1 LGHNA, CDR2 YNFKEQ. V gave up 0 bases and J gave up 12 bases, with 15 bases separating them. The CDR3 is 13 amino acids. CDR3 residues: CASSQDRQEGRYF. The CDR3 bases are TGTGCCAGCAGCCAAGATAGGCAGGAGGGGCGGTACTTC.

Notes on this clone: A read error may account for a junction end that differs from germline. The V gene is TRBV4-1, the J gene TRBJ1-5; TRBD1 might be the D (6 bases). The germline CDR1 and CDR2 sequences are MGHRA and YSYEKL. The CDR3 is made up of 15 amino acids. Here the CDR3 DNA reads TGCGTCAGCAGCCAAGATGCGAACAGGGAGCAGCCCCAGCATTTT. Protein: CVSSQDANREQPQHF.

The chain links TRBV28 to TRBJ2-7; TRBD1 agrees at 8 bases. This CDR3 region has 19 residues. After removal of 6 bases from V and 2 bases from J, the junction contained 21 bases not matched to a gene. CDR1 and CDR2 (germline): MDHEN, SYDVKM. CDR3 DNA sequence: TGTGCCAGCAGCCAAACTTCAAGACGGACAGGGCACAAAACCTACGAGCAGTACTTC. As protein: CASSQTSRRTGHKTYEQYF.

This clone was recorded once. V and J are TRBV4-3 and TRBJ2-1, with a possible D match to TRBD2 (5 bases). Germline CDR1 LGHNA, CDR2 YSLEER. The V and J ends lost 1 base and 2 bases respectively, with 12 bases between them. The CDR3 totals 16 residues. The CDR3 spells CASSQVLRVTYNEQFF. DNA for the CDR3: TGCGCCAGCAGCCAAGTTCTGCGGGTAACCTACAATGAGCAGTTCTTC.

This sequence joins TRBV5-4 and TRBJ2-7; TRBD1 agrees at 8 bases. The germline CDR1 and CDR2 sequences are SGHNT and YYREEE (reference sequence). Losses at the gene ends were 1 base for V and 3 bases for J; bases not matched to a gene: 6. The CDR3 has 15 residues. The CDR3 spells CASSLYPGGCYEQYF. CDR3 nucleotide sequence: TGTGCCAGCAGCTTGTATCCAGGGGGCTGCTACGAGCAGTACTTC.

The V call is TRBV19, the J call TRBJ2-3; 10 bases line up with TRBD2. CDR3 length equals 15 residues. Germline values: CDR1 LNHDA, CDR2 SQIVND (reference sequence). V was clipped by 6 bases and J by 4 bases; unmatched bases: 7. The CDR3 sequence is CASRSSGRNPDTQYF. The CDR3, as DNA: TGTGCCAGTAGGTCTAGCGGGAGAAACCCAGATACGCAGTATTTT.

The rearrangement joins TRBV18 to TRBJ2-5; 11 bases align to TRBD1. After removal of 1 base from V and 2 bases from J, the junction contained 9 bases not matched to a gene. CDR3 length: 18 residues. Per the germline V gene, CDR1 is KGHSH and CDR2 is LQKENI. CDR3 sequence: CASSPRNSDRGLQETQYF. CDR3 DNA sequence: TGTGCCAGCTCACCACGTAACTCGGACAGGGGGCTGCAAGAGACCCAGTACTTC.

The chain combines TRBV5-6 with TRBJ2-2, with TRBD2 identical over 10 bases. The V segment lost 2 bases and the J segment 0 bases; nucleotides outside the gene matches: 1. This CDR3 region has 16 residues. Germline V lookup: CDR1 SGHDT, CDR2 YYEEEE. The CDR3: CASSFGLAANTGELFF. The CDR3, as DNA: TGTGCCAGCAGCTTTGGACTAGCGGCGAACACCGGGGAGCTGTTTTTT.

The CDR3 DNA follows: TGTGCCAGCAGTTTATCGTCCGGCGCAGGGAACACCGGGGAGCTGTTTTTT. Protein: CASSLSSGAGNTGELFF. The chain recombines TRBV27 with TRBJ2-2, with D unresolved. CDR1 is MNHEY and CDR2 is SMNVEV in the germline V gene (reference sequence). Between the trimmed V and J ends, which lost 0 bases and 1 base, there was a span of 12 bases. The CDR3 is 17 amino acids.

The chain carries TRBV21-1 and TRBJ2-7; the table gives TRBD1 as D, unverified against the DNA. TRBV21-1 represents a pseudogene. This CDR3 is 8 amino acids long. CDR3 in amino acids: CANQGRDF. DNA of the CDR3: TGTGCCAACCAGGGTCGGGACTTC.

V and J are TRBV13 and TRBJ2-2; TRBD1 might be the D (6 bases). There are 15 residues in the CDR3. The V end lost 7 bases, the J end lost 5 bases, and 17 bases lay between the germline ends. Germline V gives CDR1 PRHDT, CDR2 FYEKMQ (reference sequence). CDR3 in DNA: TGTGCCAGCACCAAAAGGGGGAAGGGAACCGGGGAGCTGTTTTTT. Protein: CASTKRGKGTGELFF.

This clone was seen more than once but under ten times. The chain is built from TRBV19 and TRBJ1-2; D possibly corresponds to TRBD1 (6 bases). The V gene lost 8 bases and the J gene lost 5 bases, with 12 bases spanning the gap. Germline CDR1 LNHDA, CDR2 SQIVND (reference sequence). The CDR3 loop spans 12 amino acids. For the CDR3, the DNA is TGTGCCAGTCGGGACACAGGTTATGGCTACACCTTC. Translated: CASRDTGYGYTF.

This sequence joins TRBV7-3 and TRBJ2-6; 9 bases are a match to TRBD1. CDR1 is SGHTA, CDR2 FQGTGA, per germline. This CDR3 contains 16 residues. Trimming cost V 5 bases and J 1 base; bases outside gene matches: 3. Here the CDR3 DNA reads TGTGCCAGCAGCCAAGGGACAGGGTCTGGGGCCAACGTCCTGACTTTC. This sequence encodes CASSQGTGSGANVLTF.

The chain joins TRBV28 to TRBJ2-6, with 7 positions matching TRBD2. CDR1 MDHEN and CDR2 SYDVKM come from the germline V gene. CDR3 length: 18 residues. J lost 2 bases, V lost 3 bases, and 10 bases had no gene match. The DNA of the CDR3 is TGTGCCAGCAGTTTTAACGGGAGGTTGCAGGCTGGGGCCAACGTCCTGACTTTC. It yields the protein CASSFNGRLQAGANVLTF.

Notes on this clone: Compared with germline, one end of the junction differs, possibly owing to a read error. This sequence joins TRBV28 and TRBJ2-4; 9 bases line up with TRBD1. The germline V gene has CDR1 MDHEN and CDR2 SYDVKM. This CDR3 spans 11 amino acids. The DNA of the CDR3 is TGTGCCAGCAGTGAGGGGGACAGGGATTTCTTC. This sequence encodes CASSEGDRDFF.

This chain connects TRBV25-1 to TRBJ2-1, with 8 bases lining up with TRBD1. The germline gives CDR1 MGHDK, CDR2 SYGVNS. With 2 bases clipped from V and 5 bases from J, the junction kept 8 bases outside the gene matches. The CDR3 sequence is 16 residues long. The chain's CDR3 is CASSERGTGGDNEQFF. In nucleotides, the CDR3 is TGTGCCAGCAGTGAACGGGGGACAGGCGGGGACAATGAGCAGTTCTTC.

J is TRBJ1-1 and V is TRBV5-8; TRBD1 is a possible D gene (6 bases). CDR1 SGHTS and CDR2 YDEGEE come from the germline V gene. This CDR3 has 14 amino acids. V was clipped by 0 bases and J by 4 bases, with 10 bases between them. The CDR3 nucleotides read TGTGCCAGCAGCTTGGATTTGGGGGCCACTGAAGCTTTCTTT. Encoded protein: CASSLDLGATEAFF.